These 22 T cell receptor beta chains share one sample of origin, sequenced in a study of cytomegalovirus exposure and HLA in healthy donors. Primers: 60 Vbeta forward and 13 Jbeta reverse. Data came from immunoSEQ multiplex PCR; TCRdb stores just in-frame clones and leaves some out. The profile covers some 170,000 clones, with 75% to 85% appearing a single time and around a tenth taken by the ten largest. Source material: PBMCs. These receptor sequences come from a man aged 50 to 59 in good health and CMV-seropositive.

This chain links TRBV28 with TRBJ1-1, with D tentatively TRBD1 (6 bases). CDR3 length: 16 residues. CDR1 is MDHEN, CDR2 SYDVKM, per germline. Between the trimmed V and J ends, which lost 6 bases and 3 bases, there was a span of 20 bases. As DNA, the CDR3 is TGTGCCAGCAGCCTGTGGGGGGGGGCGGGTGACACTGAAGCTTTCTTT. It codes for CASSLWGGAGDTEAFF.

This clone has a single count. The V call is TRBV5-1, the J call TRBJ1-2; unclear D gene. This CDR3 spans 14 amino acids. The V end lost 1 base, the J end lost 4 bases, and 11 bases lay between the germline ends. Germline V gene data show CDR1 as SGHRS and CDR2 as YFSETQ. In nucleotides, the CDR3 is TGCGCCAGCAGCTTGCCACAGAACACCTATGGCTACACCTTC. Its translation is CASSLPQNTYGYTF.

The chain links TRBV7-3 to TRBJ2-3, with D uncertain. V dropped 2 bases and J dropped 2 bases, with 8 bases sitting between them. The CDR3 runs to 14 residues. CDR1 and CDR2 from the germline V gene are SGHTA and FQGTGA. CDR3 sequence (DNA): TGTGCCAGCAGCTTATTGAGCTTCACAGATACGCAGTATTTT. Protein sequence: CASSLLSFTDTQYF.

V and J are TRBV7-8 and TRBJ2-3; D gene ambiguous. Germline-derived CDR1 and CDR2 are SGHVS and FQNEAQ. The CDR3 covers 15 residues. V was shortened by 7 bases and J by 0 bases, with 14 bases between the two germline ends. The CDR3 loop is CASTFLDTSTDTQYF. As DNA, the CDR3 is TGTGCCAGCACCTTTCTTGACACCAGCACAGATACGCAGTATTTT.

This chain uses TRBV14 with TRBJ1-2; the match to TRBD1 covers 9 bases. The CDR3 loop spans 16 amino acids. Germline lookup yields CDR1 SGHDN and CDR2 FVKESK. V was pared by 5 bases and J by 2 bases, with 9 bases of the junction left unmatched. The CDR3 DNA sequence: TGTGCCAGCAGCAAAAGAACCGGGACAGGGAACTATGGCTACACCTTC. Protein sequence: CASSKRTGTGNYGYTF.

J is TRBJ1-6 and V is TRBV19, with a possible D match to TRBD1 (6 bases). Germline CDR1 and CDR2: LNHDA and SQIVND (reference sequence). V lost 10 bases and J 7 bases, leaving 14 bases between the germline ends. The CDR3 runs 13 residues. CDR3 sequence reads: CATSEGGNSPLHF. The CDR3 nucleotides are TGTGCCACGTCAGAGGGGGGGAATTCACCCCTCCACTTT.

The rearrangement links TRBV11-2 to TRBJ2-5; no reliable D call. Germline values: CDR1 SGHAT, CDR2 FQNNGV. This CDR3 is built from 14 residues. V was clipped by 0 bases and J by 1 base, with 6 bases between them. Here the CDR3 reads CASSLDVSQETQYF. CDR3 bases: TGTGCCAGCAGCTTAGATGTCAGCCAAGAGACCCAGTACTTC.

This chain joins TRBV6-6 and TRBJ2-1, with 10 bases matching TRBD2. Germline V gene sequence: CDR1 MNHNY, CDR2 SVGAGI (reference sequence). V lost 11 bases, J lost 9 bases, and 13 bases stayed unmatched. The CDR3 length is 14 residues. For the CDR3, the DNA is TGTGCCGGAGGGGCTAGCGGGAGTTTGAGTGAGCAGTTCTTC. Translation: CAGGASGSLSEQFF.

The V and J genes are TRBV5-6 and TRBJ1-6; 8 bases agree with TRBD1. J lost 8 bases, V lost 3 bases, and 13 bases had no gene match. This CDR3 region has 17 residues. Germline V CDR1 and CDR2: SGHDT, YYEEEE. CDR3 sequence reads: CASSYLGVRGRDSPLHF. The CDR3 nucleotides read TGTGCCAGCAGCTATCTGGGAGTCAGGGGGCGCGATTCACCCCTCCACTTT. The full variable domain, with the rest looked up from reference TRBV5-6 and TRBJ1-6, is DAGVTQSPTHLIKTRGQQVTLRCSPKSGHDTVSWYQQALGQGPQFIFQYYEEEERQRGNFPDRFSGHQFPNYSSELNVNALLLGDSALYLCASSYLGVRGRDSPLHFGNGTRLTVT.

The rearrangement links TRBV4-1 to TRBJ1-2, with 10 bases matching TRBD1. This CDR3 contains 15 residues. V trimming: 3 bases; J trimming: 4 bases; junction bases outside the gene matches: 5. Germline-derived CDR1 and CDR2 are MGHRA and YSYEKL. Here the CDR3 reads CASSQRQGAIYGYTF. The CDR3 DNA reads TGCGCCAGCAGCCAGCGACAGGGGGCTATCTATGGCTACACCTTC.

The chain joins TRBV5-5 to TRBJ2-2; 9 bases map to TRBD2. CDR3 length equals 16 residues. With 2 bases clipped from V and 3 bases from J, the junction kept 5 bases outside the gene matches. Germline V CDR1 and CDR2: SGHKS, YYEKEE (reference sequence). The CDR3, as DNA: TGTGCCAGCAGCTTCCCTAGCGGGACCGACACCGGGGAGCTGTTTTTT. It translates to CASSFPSGTDTGELFF.

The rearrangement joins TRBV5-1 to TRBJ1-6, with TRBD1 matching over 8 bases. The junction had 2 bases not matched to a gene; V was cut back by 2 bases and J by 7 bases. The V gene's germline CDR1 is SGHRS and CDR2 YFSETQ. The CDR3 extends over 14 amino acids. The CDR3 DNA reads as TGCGCCAGCAGCTTCAGGGGGCCAAATTCACCCCTCCACTTT. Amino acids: CASSFRGPNSPLHF.

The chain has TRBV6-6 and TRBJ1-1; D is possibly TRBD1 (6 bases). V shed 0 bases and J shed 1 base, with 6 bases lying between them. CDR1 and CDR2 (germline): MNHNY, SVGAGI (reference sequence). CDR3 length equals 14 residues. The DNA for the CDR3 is TGTGCCAGCAGTTACTCGGACAGGAACACTGAAGCTTTCTTT. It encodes CASSYSDRNTEAFF.

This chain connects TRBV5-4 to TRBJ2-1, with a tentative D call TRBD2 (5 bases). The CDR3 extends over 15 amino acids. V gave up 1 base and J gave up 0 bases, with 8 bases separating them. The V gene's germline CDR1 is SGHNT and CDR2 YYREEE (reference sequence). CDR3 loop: CASSLTGSSYNEQFF. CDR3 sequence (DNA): TGTGCCAGCAGCTTGACTGGGAGCTCCTACAATGAGCAGTTCTTC.

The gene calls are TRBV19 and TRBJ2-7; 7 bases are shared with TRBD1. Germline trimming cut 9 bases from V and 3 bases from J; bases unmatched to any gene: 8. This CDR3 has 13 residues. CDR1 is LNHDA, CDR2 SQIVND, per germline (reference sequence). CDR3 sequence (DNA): TGTGCCAGCTCACAGGGGATAGGCTACGAGCAGTACTTC. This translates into CASSQGIGYEQYF.

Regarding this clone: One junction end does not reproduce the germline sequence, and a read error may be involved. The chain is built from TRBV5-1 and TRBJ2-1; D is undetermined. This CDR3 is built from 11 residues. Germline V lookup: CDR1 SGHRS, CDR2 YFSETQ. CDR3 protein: CASSSDNEQFF. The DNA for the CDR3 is TGCGCCAGCAGCTCCGACAATGAGCAGTTCTTC.

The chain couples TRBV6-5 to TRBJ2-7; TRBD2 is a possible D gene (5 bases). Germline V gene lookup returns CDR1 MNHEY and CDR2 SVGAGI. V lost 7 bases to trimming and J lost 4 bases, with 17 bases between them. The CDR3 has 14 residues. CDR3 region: CASTPPGWPYEQYF. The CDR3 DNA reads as TGTGCCAGCACCCCGCCGGGGTGGCCTTACGAGCAGTACTTC.

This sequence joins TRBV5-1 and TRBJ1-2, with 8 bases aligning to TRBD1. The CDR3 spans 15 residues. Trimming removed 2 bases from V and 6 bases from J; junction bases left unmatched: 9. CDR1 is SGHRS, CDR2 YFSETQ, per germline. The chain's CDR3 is CASSFQGAPMDGYTF. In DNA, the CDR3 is TGCGCCAGCAGCTTCCAGGGGGCACCCATGGATGGCTACACCTTC.

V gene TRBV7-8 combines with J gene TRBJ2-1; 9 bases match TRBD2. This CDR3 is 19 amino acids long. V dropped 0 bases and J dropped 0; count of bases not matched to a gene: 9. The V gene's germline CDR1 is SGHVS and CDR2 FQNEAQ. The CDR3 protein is CASSLALTSGISSYNEQFF. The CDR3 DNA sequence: TGTGCCAGCAGCTTAGCGTTGACTAGCGGAATCAGCTCCTACAATGAGCAGTTCTTC.

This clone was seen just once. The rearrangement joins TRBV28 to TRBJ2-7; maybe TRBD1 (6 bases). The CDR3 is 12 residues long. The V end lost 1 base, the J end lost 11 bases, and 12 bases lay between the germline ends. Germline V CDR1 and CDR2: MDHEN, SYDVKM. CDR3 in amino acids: CASSLLGGKEYF. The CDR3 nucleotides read TGTGCCAGCAGTTTATTAGGGGGAAAGGAGTACTTC.

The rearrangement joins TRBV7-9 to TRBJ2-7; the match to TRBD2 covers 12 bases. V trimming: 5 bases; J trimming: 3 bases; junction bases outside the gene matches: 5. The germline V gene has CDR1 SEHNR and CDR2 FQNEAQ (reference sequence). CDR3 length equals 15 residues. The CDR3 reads CASSQGLAGHYEQYF. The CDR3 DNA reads TGTGCCAGCAGCCAGGGACTAGCGGGCCACTACGAGCAGTACTTC.

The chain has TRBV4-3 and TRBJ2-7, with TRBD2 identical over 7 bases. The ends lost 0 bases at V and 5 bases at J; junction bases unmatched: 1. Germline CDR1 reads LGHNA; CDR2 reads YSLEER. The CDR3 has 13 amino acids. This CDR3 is CASSQDGGDEQYF. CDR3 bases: TGCGCCAGCAGCCAAGATGGGGGGGACGAGCAGTACTTC.